The source of this TCR beta chain is a study of cytomegalovirus exposure and HLA in healthy donors. CDR3 size: 14 residues. V was clipped by 9 bases and J by 1 base, with 10 bases between them. The germline CDR1 and CDR2 sequences are ENHRY and SYGVKD. Sequencing was performed with immunoSEQ multiplex PCR; in TCRdb, only in-frame clones are kept and a portion is missing. The sample yields over 100,000 clones, roughly 87% seen once. The sample was PBMCs. The V and J genes are TRBV10-3 and TRBJ2-6, with no clear D. The clonotype originates from a woman aged 18-29 years in good health and CMV-seronegative. The chain's CDR3 is CAISRESGANVLTF. The CDR3 coding sequence is TGTGCCATTTCGAGAGAGTCTGGGGCCAACGTCCTGACTTTC.